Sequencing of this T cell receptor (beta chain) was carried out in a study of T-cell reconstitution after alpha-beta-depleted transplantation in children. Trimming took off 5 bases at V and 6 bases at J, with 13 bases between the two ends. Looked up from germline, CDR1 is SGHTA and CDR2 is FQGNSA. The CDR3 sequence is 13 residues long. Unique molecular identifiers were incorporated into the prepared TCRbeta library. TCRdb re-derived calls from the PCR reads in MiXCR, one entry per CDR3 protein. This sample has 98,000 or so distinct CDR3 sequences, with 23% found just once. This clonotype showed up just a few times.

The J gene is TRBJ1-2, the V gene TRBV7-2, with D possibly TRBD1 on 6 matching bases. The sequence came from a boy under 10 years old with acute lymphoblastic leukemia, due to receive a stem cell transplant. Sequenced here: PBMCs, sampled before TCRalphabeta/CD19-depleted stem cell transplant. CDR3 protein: CASSPRTVNGYTF. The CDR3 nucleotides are TGTGCCAGCAGCCCTCGGACAGTTAATGGCTACACCTTC.